These T cell receptor beta chains were read from a single sample in a study of OX40 agonist ivuxolimab in advanced cancers. Some clones are missing from TCRdb's copy, which holds only in-frame ones; the method was immunoSEQ multiplex PCR. The sample holds some 60,000 clones, approximately 86% seen once. The specimen comprised CD4+ or CD8+ T cells sorted from blood, sampled in a trial of the OX40 agonist ivuxolimab. These receptors originate from an adult with an advanced solid tumor such as melanoma, head and neck, liver or kidney cancer. Both conserved end residues are part of each CDR3. D genes are given only for firm matches. Rows give clone size only sometimes, using once, few, many, or a class for an expanded clone.

>NA|TRBV28|TRBJ2-7|NA
CASSLIEWERDNEQYF
TGTGCCAGCAGCTTGATTGAGTGGGAGAGAGACAACGAGCAGTACTTC
>TRBD1|TRBV7-8|TRBJ1-6|NA
CASSLVPSTGGAGSPLHF
TGTGCCAGCAGCTTAGTACCTTCGACAGGGGGCGCAGGTTCACCCCTCCACTTT
>TRBD2|TRBV7-3|TRBJ2-1|NA
CASSGSGLAGVPNEQFF
TGTGCCAGCAGCGGATCGGGACTAGCGGGAGTTCCAAATGAGCAGTTCTTC
>NA|TRBV5-1|TRBJ2-7|NA
CASSLALERSYEQYF
TGCGCCAGCAGCTTGGCCCTGGAGCGCTCCTACGAGCAGTACTTC
>NA|TRBV10-2|TRBJ2-7|NA
CASRSGTNYEQYF
TGCGCCAGCCGGTCCGGGACCAACTACGAGCAGTACTTC
>NA|TRBV28|TRBJ2-1|NA
CASRQTYNEQFF
TGTGCCAGCAGACAGACCTACAATGAGCAGTTCTTC
>NA|TRBV6-5|TRBJ1-1|NA
CASSPTGIMNTEAFF
TGTGCCAGCAGCCCCACGGGGATCATGAACACTGAAGCTTTCTTT
>TRBD1|TRBV6-6|TRBJ2-7|once
CASSRDRATYEQYF
TGTGCCAGCAGCAGAGACAGGGCAACCTACGAGCAGTACTTC
>TRBD1|TRBV6-6|TRBJ1-5|NA
CASYGQGGGQPQHF
TGTGCCAGCTATGGACAGGGGGGAGGTCAGCCCCAGCATTTT
>TRBD1|TRBV7-3|TRBJ2-1|NA
CASSHRQGSYNEQFF
TGTGCCAGCAGCCATCGACAGGGCTCCTACAATGAGCAGTTCTTC
>NA|TRBV19|TRBJ2-1|NA
CASSTGRHGKNEQFF
TGTGCCAGTAGTACGGGACGCCACGGTAAGAATGAGCAGTTCTTC
>TRBD2|TRBV9|TRBJ2-4|NA
CASSVAGSGENIQYF
TGTGCCAGCAGCGTAGCTGGTAGCGGGGAAAACATTCAGTACTTC
>TRBD1|TRBV7-4|TRBJ1-3|NA
CASSLVSSGQGSSGNTIYF
TGTGCCAGCAGCTTAGTGTCTTCGGGACAGGGTAGCTCTGGAAACACCATATATTTT
>TRBD2|TRBV10-2|TRBJ2-2|NA
CASSDSGTSAGELFF
TGCGCCAGCAGTGACTCCGGGACTAGCGCCGGGGAGCTGTTTTTT
>NA|TRBV6-4|TRBJ2-2|NA
CASSDSDGSTGELFF
TGTGCCAGCAGTGACTCCGACGGGAGCACCGGGGAGCTGTTTTTT
>NA|TRBV7-9|TRBJ1-6|NA
CASSLTRENSPLHF
TGTGCCAGCAGCCTAACGAGGGAAAATTCACCCCTCCACTTT
>NA|TRBV28|TRBJ2-7|NA
CASSFHLGILSYEQYF
TGTGCCAGCAGTTTCCATCTGGGAATACTCTCCTACGAGCAGTACTTC
>TRBD2|TRBV30|TRBJ2-7|NA
CAWSVRGSEWTSAGEQYF
TGTGCCTGGAGTGTAAGGGGGTCCGAATGGACTAGCGCCGGGGAGCAGTACTTC
>NA|TRBV7-2|TRBJ1-2|NA
CASSARRTYGYTF
TGTGCCAGCAGCGCCCGACGGACTTATGGCTACACCTTC
>NA|TRBV30|TRBJ1-5|NA
CAWSTWDSNQPQHF
TGTGCCTGGAGTACGTGGGATAGCAATCAGCCCCAGCATTTT
>TRBD2|TRBV7-2|TRBJ2-7|NA
CASSLVSREGYEQYF
TGTGCCAGCAGCTTAGTGTCGCGGGAGGGGTACGAGCAGTACTTC